Each of the 8 T cell receptor beta chains below was sequenced from the same sample in a study of cytomegalovirus exposure and HLA in healthy donors. The PCR contained 60 Vbeta and 13 Jbeta primers. Measured with immunoSEQ multiplex PCR; TCRdb has only the in-frame clones, and not every one. Among fewer than 150,000 clones listed, approximately 73% were seen once. Material: PBMCs. The receptor source for this set is a human donor in good health.

CDR3 amino acids: CASSKIGTSVFGYTGELFF. The CDR3 region has the DNA TGTGCCAGCAGTAAGATCGGGACTAGCGTGTTCGGTTACACCGGGGAGCTGTTTTTT. V usage is TRBV7-9 and J usage is TRBJ2-2, with 10 nucleotides matching TRBD2. V dropped 6 bases and J dropped 3; count of bases not matched to a gene: 16. Germline V gene lookup returns CDR1 SEHNR and CDR2 FQNEAQ (reference sequence). The CDR3 runs 19 residues.

The gene calls are TRBV6-1 and TRBJ1-6, with D possibly matching TRBD1 (6 bases). Germline V gene sequence: CDR1 MNHNS, CDR2 SASEGT. The V end was cut by 4 bases, the J end by 7 bases, with 11 bases between. CDR3 length: 14 amino acids. The CDR3 here is CASSAQGENSPLHF. As DNA, the CDR3 is TGTGCCAGCAGTGCACAGGGTGAGAATTCACCCCTCCACTTT.

The rearrangement links TRBV6-4 to TRBJ2-1, with TRBD1 matching 7 bases. This CDR3 has 14 amino acids. Trimming cost V 7 bases and J 6 bases; bases outside gene matches: 9. Germline CDR1 and CDR2: MRHNA and SNTAGT. The CDR3 region has the DNA TGTGCCAGCACCCCAGACAGGGATGGCAATGAGCAGTTCTTC. Encoded protein: CASTPDRDGNEQFF.

This clone has just one count. V usage is TRBV5-1 and J usage is TRBJ2-3; 8 bases map to TRBD2. The CDR3 runs to 16 residues. Germline lookup yields CDR1 SGHRS and CDR2 YFSETQ. J gave up 4 bases and V 3 bases, and 10 bases lay outside the gene matches. In nucleotides, the CDR3 is TGCGCCAGCAGCTCCATAGCGGGAAATGGTGCAGATACGCAGTATTTT. Protein sequence: CASSSIAGNGADTQYF.

This clone showed up just a few times. J is TRBJ2-1 and V is TRBV7-2, with 8 bases identical to TRBD2. The germline V gene encodes CDR1 SGHTA and CDR2 FQGNSA. The CDR3 is made up of 16 amino acids. Losses at the gene ends were 4 bases for V and 3 bases for J; bases not matched to a gene: 8. CDR3 nucleotide sequence: TGTGCCAGCAGCTCCAAAACCGGGACTAGCTACAATGAGCAGTTCTTC. It yields the protein CASSSKTGTSYNEQFF.

This clone occurred a few times. The chain recombines TRBV7-9 with TRBJ2-7, with 8 bases fitting TRBD2. The junction had 14 bases not matched to a gene; V was cut back by 3 bases and J by 7 bases. Germline CDR1 and CDR2: SEHNR and FQNEAQ (reference sequence). The CDR3 is 16 residues long. The CDR3 DNA sequence: TGTGCCAGCAGCTTTACAAGCGGGAGTGGTTACGGGGAGCAGTACTTC. Its translation: CASSFTSGSGYGEQYF.

Only one count was recorded for this clone. V is TRBV5-1 and J is TRBJ1-1; D unresolved. This CDR3 region has 15 residues. The V end lost 5 bases, the J end lost 4 bases, and 18 bases lay between the germline ends. Germline V lookup: CDR1 SGHRS, CDR2 YFSETQ. The CDR3 loop is CASSKPQSPGTEAFF. For the CDR3, the DNA is TGCGCCAGCAGTAAGCCCCAGTCCCCGGGCACTGAAGCTTTCTTT.

V usage is TRBV10-3 and J usage is TRBJ1-2, with TRBD1 matching 10 bases. Germline lookup yields CDR1 ENHRY and CDR2 SYGVKD. CDR3 size: 12 residues. With 5 bases clipped from V and 8 bases from J, the junction kept 2 bases outside the gene matches. The CDR3 spells CAISWTGGGYTF. The CDR3 coding sequence is TGTGCCATCAGTTGGACAGGGGGGGGCTACACCTTC.